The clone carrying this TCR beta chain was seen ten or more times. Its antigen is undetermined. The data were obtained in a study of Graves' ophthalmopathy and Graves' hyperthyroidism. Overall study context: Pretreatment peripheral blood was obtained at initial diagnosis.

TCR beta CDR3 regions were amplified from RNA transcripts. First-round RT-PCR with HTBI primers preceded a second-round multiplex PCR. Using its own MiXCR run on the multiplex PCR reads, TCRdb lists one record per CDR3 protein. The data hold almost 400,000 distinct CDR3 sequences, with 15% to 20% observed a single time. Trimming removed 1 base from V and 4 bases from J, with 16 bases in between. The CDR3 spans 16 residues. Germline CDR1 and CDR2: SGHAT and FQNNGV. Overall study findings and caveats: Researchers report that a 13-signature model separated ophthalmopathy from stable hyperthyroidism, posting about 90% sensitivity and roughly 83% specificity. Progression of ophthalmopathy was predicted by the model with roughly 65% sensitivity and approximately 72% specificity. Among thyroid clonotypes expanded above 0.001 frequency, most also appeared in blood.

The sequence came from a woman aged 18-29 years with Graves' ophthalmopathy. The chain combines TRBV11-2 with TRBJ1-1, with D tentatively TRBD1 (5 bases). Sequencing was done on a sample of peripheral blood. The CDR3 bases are TGTGCCAGCAGCTTAGGAGGGAGGGGAATGGTCACTGAAGCTTTCTTT. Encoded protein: CASSLGGRGMVTEAFF.